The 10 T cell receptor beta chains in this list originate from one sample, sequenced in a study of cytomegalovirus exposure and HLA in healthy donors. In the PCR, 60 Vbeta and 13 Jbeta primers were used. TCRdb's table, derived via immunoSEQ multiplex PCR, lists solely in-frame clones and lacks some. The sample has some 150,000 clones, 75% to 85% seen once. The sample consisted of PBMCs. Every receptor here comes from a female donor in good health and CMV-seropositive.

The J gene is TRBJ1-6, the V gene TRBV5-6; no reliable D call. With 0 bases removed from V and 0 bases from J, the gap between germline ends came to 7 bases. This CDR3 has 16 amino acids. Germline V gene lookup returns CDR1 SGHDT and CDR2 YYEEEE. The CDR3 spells CASSLDGSSYNSPLHF. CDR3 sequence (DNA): TGTGCCAGCAGCTTGGACGGGTCCTCCTATAATTCACCCCTCCACTTT.

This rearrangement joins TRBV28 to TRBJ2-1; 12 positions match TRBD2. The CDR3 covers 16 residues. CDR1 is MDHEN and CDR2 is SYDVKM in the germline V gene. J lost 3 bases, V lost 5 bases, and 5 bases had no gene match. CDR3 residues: CASSPTSGGLYNEQFF. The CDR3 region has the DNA TGTGCCAGCAGTCCGACTAGCGGGGGACTCTACAATGAGCAGTTCTTC.

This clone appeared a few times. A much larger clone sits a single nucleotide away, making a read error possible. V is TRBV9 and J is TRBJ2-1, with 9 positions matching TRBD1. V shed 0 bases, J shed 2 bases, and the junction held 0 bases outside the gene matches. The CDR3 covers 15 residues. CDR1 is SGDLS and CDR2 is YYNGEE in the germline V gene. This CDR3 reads CASSVGTGAYNEQFF. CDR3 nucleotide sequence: TGTGCCAGCAGCGTAGGGACAGGGGCCTACAATGAGCAGTTCTTC.

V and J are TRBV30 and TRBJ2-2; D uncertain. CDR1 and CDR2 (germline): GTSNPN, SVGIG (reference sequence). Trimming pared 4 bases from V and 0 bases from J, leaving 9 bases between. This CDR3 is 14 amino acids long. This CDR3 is CAWIRQANTGELFF. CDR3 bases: TGTGCCTGGATACGGCAGGCGAACACCGGGGAGCTGTTTTTT.

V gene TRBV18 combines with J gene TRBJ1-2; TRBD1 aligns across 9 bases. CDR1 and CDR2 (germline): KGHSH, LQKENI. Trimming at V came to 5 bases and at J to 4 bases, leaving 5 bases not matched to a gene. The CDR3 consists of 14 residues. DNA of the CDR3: TGTGCCAGCTCAGAGACAGGGGGAATCTATGGCTACACCTTC. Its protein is CASSETGGIYGYTF.

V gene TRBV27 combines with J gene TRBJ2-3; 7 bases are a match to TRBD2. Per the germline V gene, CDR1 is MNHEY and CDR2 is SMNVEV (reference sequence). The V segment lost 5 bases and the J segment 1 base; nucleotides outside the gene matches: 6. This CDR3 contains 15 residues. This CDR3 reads CASSRTSVGTDTQYF. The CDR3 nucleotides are TGTGCCAGCAGTCGAACTAGCGTGGGCACAGATACGCAGTATTTT.

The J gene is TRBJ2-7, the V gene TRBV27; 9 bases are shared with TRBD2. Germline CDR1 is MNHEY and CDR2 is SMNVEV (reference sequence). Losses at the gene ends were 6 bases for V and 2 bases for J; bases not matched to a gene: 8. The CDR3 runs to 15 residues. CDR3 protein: CASRNLAGRAYEQYF. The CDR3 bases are TGTGCCAGCAGAAACCTAGCGGGACGTGCCTACGAGCAGTACTTC.

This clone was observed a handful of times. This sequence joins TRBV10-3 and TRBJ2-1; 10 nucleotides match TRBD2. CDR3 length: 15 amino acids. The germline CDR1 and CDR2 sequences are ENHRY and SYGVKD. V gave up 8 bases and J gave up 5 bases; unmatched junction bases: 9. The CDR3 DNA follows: TGTGCCATCGGGCTAGCGGGAGAAGCTCACAATGAGCAGTTCTTC. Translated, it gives CAIGLAGEAHNEQFF.

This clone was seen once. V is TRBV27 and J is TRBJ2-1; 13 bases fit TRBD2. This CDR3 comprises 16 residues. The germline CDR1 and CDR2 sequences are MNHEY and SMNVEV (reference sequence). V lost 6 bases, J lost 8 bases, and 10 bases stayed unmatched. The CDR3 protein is CASRRTSGGGSYEQFF. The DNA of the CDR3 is TGTGCCAGCAGAAGAACTAGCGGGGGGGGTTCTTATGAGCAGTTCTTC.

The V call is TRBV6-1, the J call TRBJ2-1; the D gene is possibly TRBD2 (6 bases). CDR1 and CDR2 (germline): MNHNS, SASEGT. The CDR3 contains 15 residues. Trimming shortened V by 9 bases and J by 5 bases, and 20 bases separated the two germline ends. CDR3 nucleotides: TGTGCCAGTACAATCACGGAGGGCACCAACAATGAGCAGTTCTTC. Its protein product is CASTITEGTNNEQFF.